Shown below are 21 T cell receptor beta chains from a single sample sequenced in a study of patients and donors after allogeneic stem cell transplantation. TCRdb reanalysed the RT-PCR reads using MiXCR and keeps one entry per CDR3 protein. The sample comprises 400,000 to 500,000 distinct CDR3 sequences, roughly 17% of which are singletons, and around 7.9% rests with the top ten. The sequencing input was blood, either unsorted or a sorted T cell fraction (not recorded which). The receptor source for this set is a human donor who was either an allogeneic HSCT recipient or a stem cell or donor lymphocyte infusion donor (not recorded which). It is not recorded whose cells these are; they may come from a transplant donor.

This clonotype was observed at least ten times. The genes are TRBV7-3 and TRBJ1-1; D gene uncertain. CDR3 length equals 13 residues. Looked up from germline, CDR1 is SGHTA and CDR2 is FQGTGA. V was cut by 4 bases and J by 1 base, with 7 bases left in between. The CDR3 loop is CASSSQENTEAFF. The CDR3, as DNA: TGTGCCAGCAGCTCTCAGGAGAACACTGAAGCTTTCTTT.

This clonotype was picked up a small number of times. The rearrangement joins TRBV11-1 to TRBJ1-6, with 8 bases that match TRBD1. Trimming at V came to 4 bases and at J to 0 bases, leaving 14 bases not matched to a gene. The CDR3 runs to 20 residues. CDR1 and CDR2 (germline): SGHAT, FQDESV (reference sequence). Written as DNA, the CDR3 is TGTGCCAGCAGCTCGACAGGGGAGTTCGGACCAAGCTCCTATAATTCACCCCTCCACTTT. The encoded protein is CASSSTGEFGPSSYNSPLHF.

CDR3 sequence reads: CSASDRREQYF. Written as DNA, the CDR3 is TGCAGTGCTAGCGACAGGCGCGAGCAGTACTTC. The rearrangement uses TRBV20-1 and TRBJ2-7, with D possibly matching TRBD1 (6 bases). Trimming removed 3 bases from V and 6 bases from J, with 9 bases in between. The germline V gene encodes CDR1 DFQATT and CDR2 SNEGSKA (reference sequence). This CDR3 is built from 11 residues.

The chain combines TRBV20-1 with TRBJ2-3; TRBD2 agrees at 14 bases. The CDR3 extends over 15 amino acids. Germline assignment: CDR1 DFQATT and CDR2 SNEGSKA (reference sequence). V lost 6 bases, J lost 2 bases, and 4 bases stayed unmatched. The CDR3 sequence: CSASGLAGVTDTQYF. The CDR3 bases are TGCAGTGCATCGGGACTAGCGGGAGTCACAGATACGCAGTATTTT.

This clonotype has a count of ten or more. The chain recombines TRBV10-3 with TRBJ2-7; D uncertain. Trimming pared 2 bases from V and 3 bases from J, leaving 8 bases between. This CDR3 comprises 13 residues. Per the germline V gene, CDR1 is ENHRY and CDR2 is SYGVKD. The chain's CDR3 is CAISEPWIYEQYF. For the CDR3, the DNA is TGTGCCATCAGTGAGCCCTGGATCTACGAGCAGTACTTC.

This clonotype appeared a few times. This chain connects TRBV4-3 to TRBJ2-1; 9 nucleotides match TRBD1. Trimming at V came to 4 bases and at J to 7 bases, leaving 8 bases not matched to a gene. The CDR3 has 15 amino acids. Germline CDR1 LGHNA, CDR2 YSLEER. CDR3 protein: CASSLQGQGRNEQFF. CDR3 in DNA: TGCGCCAGCAGCCTACAGGGACAGGGCAGGAATGAGCAGTTCTTC.

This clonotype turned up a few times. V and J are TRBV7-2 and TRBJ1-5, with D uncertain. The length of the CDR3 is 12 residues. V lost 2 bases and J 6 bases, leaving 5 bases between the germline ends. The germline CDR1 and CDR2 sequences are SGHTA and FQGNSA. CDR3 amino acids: CASSLPRQPQHF. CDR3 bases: TGTGCCAGCAGCTTACCCCGTCAGCCCCAGCATTTT.

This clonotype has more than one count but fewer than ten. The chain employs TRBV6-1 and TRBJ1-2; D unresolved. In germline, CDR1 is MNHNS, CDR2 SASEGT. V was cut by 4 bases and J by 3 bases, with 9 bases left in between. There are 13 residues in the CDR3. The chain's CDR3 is CASSGEGDYGYTF. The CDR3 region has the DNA TGTGCCAGCAGTGGAGAAGGAGACTATGGCTACACCTTC.

In DNA, the CDR3 is TGCGCCAGCAGCTTCCCGGGACTAGCGGGAGCAGATACGCAGTATTTT. This codes for CASSFPGLAGADTQYF. The J gene is TRBJ2-3, the V gene TRBV5-1, with 14 nucleotides matching TRBD2. J gave up 4 bases and V 2 bases, and 3 bases lay outside the gene matches. Germline lookup yields CDR1 SGHRS and CDR2 YFSETQ. The CDR3 is 16 residues long.

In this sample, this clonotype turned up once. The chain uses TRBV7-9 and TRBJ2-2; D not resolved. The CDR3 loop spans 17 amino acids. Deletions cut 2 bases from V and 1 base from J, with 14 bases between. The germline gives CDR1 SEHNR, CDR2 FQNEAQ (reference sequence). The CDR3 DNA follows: TGTGCCAGCAGCTTACTTGCTCCGACGTTGAACACCGGGGAGCTGTTTTTT. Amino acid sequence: CASSLLAPTLNTGELFF.

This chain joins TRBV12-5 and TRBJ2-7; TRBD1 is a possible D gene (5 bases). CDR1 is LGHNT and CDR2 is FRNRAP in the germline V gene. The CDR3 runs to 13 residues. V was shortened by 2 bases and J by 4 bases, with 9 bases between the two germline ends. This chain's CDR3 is CASGLQGIYEQYF. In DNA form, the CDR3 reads TGTGCTAGTGGTTTGCAGGGCATATACGAGCAGTACTTC. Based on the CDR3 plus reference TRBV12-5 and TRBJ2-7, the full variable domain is DARVTQTPRHKVTEMGQEVTMRCQPILGHNTVFWYRQTMMQGLELLAYFRNRAPLDDSGMPKDRFSAEMPDATLATLKIQPSEPRDSAVYFCASGLQGIYEQYFGPGTRLTVT.

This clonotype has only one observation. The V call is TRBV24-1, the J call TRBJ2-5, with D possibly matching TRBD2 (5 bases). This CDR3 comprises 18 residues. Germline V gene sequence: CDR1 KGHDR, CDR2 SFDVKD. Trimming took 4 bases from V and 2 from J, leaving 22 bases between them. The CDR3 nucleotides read TGTGCCACCAGTGAACTAATCGGGCCCGGACTTAAACAAGAGACCCAGTACTTC. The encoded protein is CATSELIGPGLKQETQYF.

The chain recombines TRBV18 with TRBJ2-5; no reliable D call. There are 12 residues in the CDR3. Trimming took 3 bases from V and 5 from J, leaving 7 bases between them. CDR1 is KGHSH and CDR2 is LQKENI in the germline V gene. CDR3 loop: CASSPSPETQYF. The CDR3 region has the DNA TGTGCCAGCTCACCGTCTCCGGAGACCCAGTACTTC. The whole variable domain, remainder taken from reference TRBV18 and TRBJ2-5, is NAGVMQNPRHLVRRRGQEARLRCSPMKGHSHVYWYRQLPEEGLKFMVYLQKENIIDESGMPKERFSAEFPKEGPSILRIQQVVRGDSAAYFCASSPSPETQYFGPGTRLLVL.

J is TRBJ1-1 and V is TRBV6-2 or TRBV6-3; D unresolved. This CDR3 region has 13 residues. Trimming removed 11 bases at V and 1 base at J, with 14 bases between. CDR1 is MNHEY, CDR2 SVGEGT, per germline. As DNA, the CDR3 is TGTGCCTGCCGTGCCGCGGGGAACACTGAAGCTTTCTTT. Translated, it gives CACRAAGNTEAFF.

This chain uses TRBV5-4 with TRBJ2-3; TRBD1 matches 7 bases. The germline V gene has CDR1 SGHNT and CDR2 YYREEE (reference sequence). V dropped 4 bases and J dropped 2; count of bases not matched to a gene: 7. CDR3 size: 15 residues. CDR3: CASSPTGPNTDTQYF. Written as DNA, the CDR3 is TGTGCCAGCAGCCCGACAGGGCCAAACACAGATACGCAGTATTTT. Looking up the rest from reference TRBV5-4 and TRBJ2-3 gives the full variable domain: ETGVTQSPTHLIKTRGQQVTLRCSSQSGHNTVSWYQQALGQGPQFIFQYYREEENGRGNFPPRFSGLQFPNYSSELNVNALELDDSALYLCASSPTGPNTDTQYFGPGTRLTVL.

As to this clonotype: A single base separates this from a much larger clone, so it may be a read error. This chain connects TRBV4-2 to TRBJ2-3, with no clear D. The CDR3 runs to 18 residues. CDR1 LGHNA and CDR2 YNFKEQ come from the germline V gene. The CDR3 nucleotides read TGTACCAGCAGCCAAGATCCCGCCAGACTCAAAAGCACAGATACGCAGTATTTT. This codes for CTSSQDPARLKSTDTQYF.

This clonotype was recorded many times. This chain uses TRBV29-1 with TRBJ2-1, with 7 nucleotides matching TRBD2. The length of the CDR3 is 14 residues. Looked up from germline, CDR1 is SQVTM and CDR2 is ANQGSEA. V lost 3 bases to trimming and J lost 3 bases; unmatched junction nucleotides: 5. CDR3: CSVEGGSLYNEQFF. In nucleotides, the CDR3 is TGCAGCGTTGAGGGCGGGAGTCTCTACAATGAGCAGTTCTTC.

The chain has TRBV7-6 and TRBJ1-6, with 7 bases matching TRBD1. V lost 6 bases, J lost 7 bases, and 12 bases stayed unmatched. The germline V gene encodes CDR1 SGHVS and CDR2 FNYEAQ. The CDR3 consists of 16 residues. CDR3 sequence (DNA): TGTGCCAGCAGACCGAACCGGGACAGAAGAAATTCACCCCTCCACTTT. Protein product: CASRPNRDRRNSPLHF.

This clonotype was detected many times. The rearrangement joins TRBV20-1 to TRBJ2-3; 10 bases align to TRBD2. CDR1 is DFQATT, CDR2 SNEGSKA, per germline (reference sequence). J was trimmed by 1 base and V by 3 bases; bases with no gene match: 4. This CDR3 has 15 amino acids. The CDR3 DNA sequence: TGCAGTGCTAGGGGAGGGACTAGCGGCACAGATACGCAGTATTTT. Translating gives CSARGGTSGTDTQYF.

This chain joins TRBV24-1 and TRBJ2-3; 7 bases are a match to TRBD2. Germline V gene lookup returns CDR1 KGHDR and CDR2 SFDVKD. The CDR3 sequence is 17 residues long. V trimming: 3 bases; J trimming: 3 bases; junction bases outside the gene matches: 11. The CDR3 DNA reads TGTGCCACCAGTGATCCCCCCTCCGCGGGAGAAACAGATACGCAGTATTTT. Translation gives CATSDPPSAGETDTQYF.

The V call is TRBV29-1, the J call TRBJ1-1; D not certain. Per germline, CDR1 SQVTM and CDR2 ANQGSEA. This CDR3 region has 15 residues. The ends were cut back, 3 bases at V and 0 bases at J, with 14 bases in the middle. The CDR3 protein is CSVDPERDVNTEAFF. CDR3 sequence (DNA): TGCAGCGTTGATCCTGAACGGGATGTGAACACTGAAGCTTTCTTT.